These T cell receptor beta chains were read from a single sample in a study of cytomegalovirus exposure and HLA in healthy donors. The table came from immunoSEQ multiplex PCR; TCRdb's copy has only in-frame clones and leaves some out. The sample consists of more than 130,000 clones, about four fifths of them appearing once. Specimen: PBMCs. The receptors were sampled from a young man in good health and CMV-seronegative. Each CDR3 is given with its conserved first and last residue. Each record gives: V gene, J gene, CDR3 protein.

V: TRBV7-8; J: TRBJ2-3; CDR3: CASSLAWGLAGALTDTQYF
V: TRBV29-1; J: TRBJ1-1; CDR3: CSVDLWQGNLNTEAFF
V: TRBV6-6; J: TRBJ2-2; CDR3: CASTAPTSVATGELFF
V: TRBV6-5; J: TRBJ2-2; CDR3: CASSLRQGFGELFF
V: TRBV19; J: TRBJ2-7; CDR3: CASSIGTGSSYEQYF
V: TRBV10-2; J: TRBJ1-5; CDR3: CASRPGHSNQPQHF
V: TRBV6-6; J: TRBJ1-5; CDR3: CASREHGTPNQPQHF
V: TRBV11-2; J: TRBJ2-7; CDR3: CASSVGQAIYEQYF
V: TRBV30; J: TRBJ1-5; CDR3: CAWSAGNSNQPQHF
V: TRBV28; J: TRBJ1-2; CDR3: CASGTGGGYGYTF
V: TRBV27; J: TRBJ2-1; CDR3: CASSFLSGDEQFF
V: TRBV6-1; J: TRBJ1-3; CDR3: CASSASRGSGNTIYF
V: TRBV5-7; J: TRBJ2-7; CDR3: CASSCAGKSYEQYF
V: TRBV2; J: TRBJ1-5; CDR3: CASSEGDSSNQPQNF
V: TRBV6-5; J: -; CDR3: CASKGGRKSAEQYF
V: TRBV6-1; J: TRBJ2-7; CDR3: CASSGRTGVEQYF
V: TRBV15; J: TRBJ1-2; CDR3: CATSTLSGGYTF
V: TRBV4-1; J: TRBJ2-1; CDR3: CASSHASGSLVNEQFF
V: TRBV9; J: TRBJ2-7; CDR3: CASSVARSPYEQYF
V: TRBV28; J: TRBJ2-1; CDR3: CASSPESGRAYNEQFF
V: TRBV13; J: TRBJ2-5; CDR3: CASSSWTSGGQETQYF
V: TRBV6-5; J: TRBJ1-1; CDR3: CASRPRGGTEAFF
V: TRBV18; J: TRBJ2-3; CDR3: CASSPRRDSSTDTQYF
V: TRBV6-1; J: TRBJ2-7; CDR3: CASSDSYEQYF
V: TRBV6-5; J: TRBJ1-1; CDR3: CASSYRQGMNTEAFF
V: TRBV2; J: TRBJ2-5; CDR3: CASSHFPRTSGSETQYF
V: TRBV5-4; J: TRBJ2-6; CDR3: CASGSGQGGSGANVLTF
V: TRBV11-2; J: TRBJ1-1; CDR3: CASSFAGSPEAFF
V: TRBV5-1; J: TRBJ2-1; CDR3: CASADSSYNEQFF
V: TRBV6-1; J: TRBJ2-5; CDR3: CASTEEGAQETQYF
V: TRBV5-1; J: TRBJ2-7; CDR3: CASSYRQGSNEQYF
V: TRBV10-2; J: TRBJ1-2; CDR3: CASGEGQGAGGYTF
V: TRBV5-1; J: TRBJ2-3; CDR3: CASSLADSYRFTDTQYF
V: TRBV27; J: TRBJ2-3; CDR3: CASSDGGLDTQYF